The next 2 T cell receptor beta chains were all read from a single sample in a study of T cells after yellow fever vaccination. TCRdb fed the 5' RACE reads into MiXCR, producing one record per CDR3 protein. The repertoire includes about 320,000 distinct CDR3 sequences, around 4.3% of them detected once, and approximately 20% sits in the top ten. Sample: PBMCs, taken 15 days after the yellow fever booster vaccination. All receptors derive from a man aged 18-30 years who received the YFV17D yellow fever vaccine.

This clonotype was seen ten or more times. The V gene is TRBV5-1, the J gene TRBJ1-1; D unclear. Trimming removed 4 bases from V and 3 bases from J, with 19 bases in between. From germline, CDR1 is SGHRS and CDR2 YFSETQ. The CDR3 is 16 residues long. The DNA for the CDR3 is TGCGCCAGCAGCATGCGGGCCTTTCTTGGGGACACTGAAGCTTTCTTT. It codes for CASSMRAFLGDTEAFF.

This clonotype was seen repeatedly, ten times or more. This chain connects TRBV7-8 to TRBJ2-2, with D unresolved. The CDR3 length is 12 residues. Germline CDR1 reads SGHVS; CDR2 reads FQNEAQ. Trimming pared 8 bases from V and 5 bases from J, leaving 9 bases between. The CDR3 loop reads CASPTVTGELFF. Here the CDR3 DNA reads TGTGCCAGCCCGACTGTAACCGGGGAGCTGTTTTTT.